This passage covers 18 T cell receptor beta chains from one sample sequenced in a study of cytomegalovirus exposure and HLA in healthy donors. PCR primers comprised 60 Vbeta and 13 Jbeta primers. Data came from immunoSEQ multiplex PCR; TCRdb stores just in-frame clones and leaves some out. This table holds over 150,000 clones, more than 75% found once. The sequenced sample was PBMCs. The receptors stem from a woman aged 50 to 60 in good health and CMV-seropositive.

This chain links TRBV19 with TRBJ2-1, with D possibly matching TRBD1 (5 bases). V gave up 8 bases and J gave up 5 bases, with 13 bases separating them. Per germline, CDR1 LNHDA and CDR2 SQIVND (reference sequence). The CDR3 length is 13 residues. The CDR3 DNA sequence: TGTGCCAGTTCAAGTGAAGGGGACAATGAGCAGTTCTTC. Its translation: CASSSEGDNEQFF.

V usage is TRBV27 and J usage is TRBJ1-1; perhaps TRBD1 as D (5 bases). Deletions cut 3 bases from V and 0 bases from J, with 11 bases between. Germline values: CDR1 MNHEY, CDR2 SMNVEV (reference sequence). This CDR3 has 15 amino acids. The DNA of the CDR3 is TGTGCCAGCAGTTTGGGGGGATCCTTGAACACTGAAGCTTTCTTT. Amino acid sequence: CASSLGGSLNTEAFF.

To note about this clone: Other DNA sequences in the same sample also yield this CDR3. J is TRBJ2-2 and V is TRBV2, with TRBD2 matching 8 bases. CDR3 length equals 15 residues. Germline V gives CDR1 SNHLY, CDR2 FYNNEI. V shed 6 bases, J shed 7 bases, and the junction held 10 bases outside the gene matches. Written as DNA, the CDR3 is TGTGCCAGCAGCCCGAGCGGGGGCTATGGCGGGGAGCTGTTTTTT. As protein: CASSPSGGYGGELFF.

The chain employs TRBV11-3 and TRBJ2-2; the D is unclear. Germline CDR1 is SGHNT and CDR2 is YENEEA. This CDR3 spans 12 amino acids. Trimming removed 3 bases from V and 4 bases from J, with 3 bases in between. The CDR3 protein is CASSFSTGELFF. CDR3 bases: TGTGCCAGCAGCTTCTCCACCGGGGAGCTGTTTTTT.

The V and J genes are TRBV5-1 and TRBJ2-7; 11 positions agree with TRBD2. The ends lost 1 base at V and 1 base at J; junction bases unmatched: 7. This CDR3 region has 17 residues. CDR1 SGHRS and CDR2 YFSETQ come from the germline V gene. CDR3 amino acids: CASSLLLAGDSSYEQYF. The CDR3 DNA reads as TGCGCCAGCAGCTTGCTACTAGCGGGAGATAGTTCCTACGAGCAGTACTTC.

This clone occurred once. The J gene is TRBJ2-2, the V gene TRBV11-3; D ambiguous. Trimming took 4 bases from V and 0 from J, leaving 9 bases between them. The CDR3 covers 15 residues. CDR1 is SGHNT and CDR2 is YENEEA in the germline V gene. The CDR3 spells CASSSYNANTGELFF. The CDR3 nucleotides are TGTGCCAGCAGCTCTTACAACGCGAACACCGGGGAGCTGTTTTTT.

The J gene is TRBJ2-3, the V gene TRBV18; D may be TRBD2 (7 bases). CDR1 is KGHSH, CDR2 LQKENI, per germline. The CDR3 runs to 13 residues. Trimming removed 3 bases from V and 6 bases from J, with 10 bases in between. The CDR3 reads CASSPAGADTQYF. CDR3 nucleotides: TGTGCCAGCTCACCCGCGGGGGCGGATACGCAGTATTTT.

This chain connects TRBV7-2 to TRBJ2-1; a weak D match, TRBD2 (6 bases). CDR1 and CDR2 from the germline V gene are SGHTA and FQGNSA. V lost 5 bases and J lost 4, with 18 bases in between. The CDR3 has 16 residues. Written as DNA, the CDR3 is TGTGCCAGCAGCCCGGGACTTCTCCCCGCATACAATGAGCAGTTCTTC. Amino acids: CASSPGLLPAYNEQFF. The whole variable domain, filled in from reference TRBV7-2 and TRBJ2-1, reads GAGVSQSPSNKVTEKGKDVELRCDPISGHTALYWYRQSLGQGLEFLIYFQGNSAPDKSGLPSDRFSAERTGGSVSTLTIQRTQQEDSAVYLCASSPGLLPAYNEQFFGPGTRLTVL.

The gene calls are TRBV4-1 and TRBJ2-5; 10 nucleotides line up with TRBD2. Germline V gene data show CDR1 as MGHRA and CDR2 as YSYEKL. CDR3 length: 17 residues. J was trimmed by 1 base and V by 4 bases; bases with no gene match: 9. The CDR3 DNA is TGCGCCAGCAGCCTAACGCTAGCGGGGGCTTCCCAAGAGACCCAGTACTTC. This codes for CASSLTLAGASQETQYF.

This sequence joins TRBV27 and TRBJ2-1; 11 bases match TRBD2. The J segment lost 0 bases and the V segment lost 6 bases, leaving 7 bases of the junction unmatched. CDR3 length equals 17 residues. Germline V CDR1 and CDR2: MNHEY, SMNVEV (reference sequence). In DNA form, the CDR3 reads TGTGCCAGCAGACTAGCGGGGGCCGTCCGCTCCTACAATGAGCAGTTCTTC. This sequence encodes CASRLAGAVRSYNEQFF.

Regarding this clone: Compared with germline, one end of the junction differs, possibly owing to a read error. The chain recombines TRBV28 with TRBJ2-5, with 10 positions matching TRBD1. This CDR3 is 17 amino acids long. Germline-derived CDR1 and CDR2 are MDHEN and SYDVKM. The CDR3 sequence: CASSLSRDRGVKETQYF. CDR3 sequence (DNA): TGTGCCAGCAGCTTATCCCGGGACAGGGGTGTAAAGGAGACCCAGTACTTC.

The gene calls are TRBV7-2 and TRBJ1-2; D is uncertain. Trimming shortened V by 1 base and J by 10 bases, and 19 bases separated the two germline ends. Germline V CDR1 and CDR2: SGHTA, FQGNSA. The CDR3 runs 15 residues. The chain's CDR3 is CASSLVQLAWSYYTF. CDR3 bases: TGTGCCAGCAGCTTAGTCCAGTTGGCCTGGAGTTACTACACCTTC. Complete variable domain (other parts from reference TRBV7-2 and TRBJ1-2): GAGVSQSPSNKVTEKGKDVELRCDPISGHTALYWYRQSLGQGLEFLIYFQGNSAPDKSGLPSDRFSAERTGGSVSTLTIQRTQQEDSAVYLCASSLVQLAWSYYTFGSGTRLTVV.

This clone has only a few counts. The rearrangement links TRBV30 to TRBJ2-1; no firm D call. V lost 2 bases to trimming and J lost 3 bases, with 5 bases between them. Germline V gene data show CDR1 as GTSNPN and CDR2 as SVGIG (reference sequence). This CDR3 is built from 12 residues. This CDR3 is CAWSNSYNEQFF. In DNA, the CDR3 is TGTGCCTGGAGTAACAGCTACAATGAGCAGTTCTTC. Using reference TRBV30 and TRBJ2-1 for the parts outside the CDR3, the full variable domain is SQTIHQWPATLVQPVGSPLSLECTVEGTSNPNLYWYRQAAGRGLQLLFYSVGIGQISSEVPQNLSASRPQDRQFILSSKKLLLSDSGFYLCAWSNSYNEQFFGPGTRLTVL.

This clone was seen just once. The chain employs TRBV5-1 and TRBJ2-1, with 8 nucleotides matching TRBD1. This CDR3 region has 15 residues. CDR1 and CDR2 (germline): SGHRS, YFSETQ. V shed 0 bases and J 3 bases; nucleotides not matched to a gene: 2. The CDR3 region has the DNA TGCGCCAGCAGCTTGGAAGGGACAGGCTACAATGAGCAGTTCTTC. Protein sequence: CASSLEGTGYNEQFF.

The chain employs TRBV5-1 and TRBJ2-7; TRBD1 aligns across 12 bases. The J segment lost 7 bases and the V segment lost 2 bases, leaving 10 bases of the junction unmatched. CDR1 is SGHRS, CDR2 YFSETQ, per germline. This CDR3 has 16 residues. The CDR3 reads CASSFTPGQGAREQYF. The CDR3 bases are TGCGCCAGCAGCTTCACTCCGGGACAGGGGGCGCGGGAGCAGTACTTC.

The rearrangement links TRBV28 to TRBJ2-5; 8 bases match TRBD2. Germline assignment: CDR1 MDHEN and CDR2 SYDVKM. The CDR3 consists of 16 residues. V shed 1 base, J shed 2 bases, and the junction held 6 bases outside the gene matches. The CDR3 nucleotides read TGTGCCAGCAGTTTATTGGCGGGAGGATCACAAGAGACCCAGTACTTC. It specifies CASSLLAGGSQETQYF.

In DNA form, the CDR3 reads TGTGCCAGCAGAGCGGGACTAGCGGGAGCCTACGAGCAGTACTTC. It encodes CASRAGLAGAYEQYF. The gene calls are TRBV2 and TRBJ2-5; 14 bases agree with TRBD2. The last part of the DNA fits TRBJ2-7 better; the J call may be wrong. CDR1 and CDR2 (germline): SNHLY, FYNNEI. CDR3 length: 15 amino acids.

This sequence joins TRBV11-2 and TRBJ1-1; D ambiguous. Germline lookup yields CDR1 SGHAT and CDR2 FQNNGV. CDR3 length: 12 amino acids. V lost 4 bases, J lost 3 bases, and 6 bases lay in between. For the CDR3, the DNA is TGTGCCAGCAGCTCCCTCTACACTGAAGCTTTCTTT. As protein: CASSSLYTEAFF.